The following is a T cell receptor beta chain sequence with its context. Its antigen is not yet known. The record has no base qualities; no much larger clone is one base away. V is reduced by 2 bases and J by 8 bases, leaving a spacing of 9 bases between them. CDR1 and CDR2 (SGHTA, FQGTGA) derive from the germline V gene. From the cysteine up to the phenylalanine, the CDR3 has a length of 13 residues. CDR3 DNA only is kept here, 39 bases in frame from base 1. All donors were healthy Caucasians. The researchers also sequenced three unrelated adults who were not twins: a male aged 18 to 30, a male aged 50 to 60, and a female aged 50 to 60. Using Miltenyi CD45RO+ enrichment and human naive T-cell isolation kits, memory (CD45RO+) and naive T cells were isolated from PBMC. The library relied on 5' RACE. Sequenced on an Illumina HiSeq 2000. Template switching introduced a universal primer binding site; the final cDNA contained a unique molecular identifier, enabling accurate counting of TCR cDNA molecules. First-strand cDNA for TCR alpha and beta chains was synthesized from specific primers in the conserved constant-segment region. To control for contamination, every cDNA library carried two barcodes: a SMART-Mk sample barcode plus Illumina barcodes. Two successive PCR steps introduced TruSeq adapter sequences along with Illumina sample barcodes. The TCR alpha and beta cDNA libraries were sequenced on the Illumina HiSeq platform using custom primers. The authors processed their data as follows. Unique molecular identifiers were extracted from raw reads with MiGEC, and CDR3 positions were determined with MiXCR. For each individual, recombination models were inferred using an EM algorithm with the repgenHMM and IGoR tools. Shared clonotype analysis was performed with the tcR package in R, normalizing sharing by the product of cloneset sizes. To study raw recombination free of thymic and clonal selection effects, out-of-frame nonproductive sequences were analyzed. The public reads were reanalyzed by TCRdb: fastp trimming at Q25, MiXCR alignment, in-frame beta chains only. Rows with a matching CDR3 protein are joined into one entry that keeps the most common DNA and genes. The V and J calls here are based on TCRdb, not the publication. In all, the sample holds about 340,000 distinct CDR3 sequences, and 7% to 9.5% of those were seen once. The ten most abundant clones make up around 8.6% of the sample.

This sample is part of a study of identical twins (dated by TCRdb to 2015 to 2016). For context, the study as a whole: To test whether fetal clonotypes persist, this study deep-sequenced TCR alpha and beta repertoires from monozygotic twins, from unrelated adults of various ages, and from cord blood. To rule out contamination, replicate twin experiments were performed at different times with different library preparation protocols.

Study-level results and caveats: Invariant T cells such as MAIT and iNKT could partly confound zero-insertion analyses, although diverse VJ usage argued against such confounding for most clonotypes. In monozygotic twins, recombination models systematically underestimated out-of-frame TCR alpha sharing, but the models matched the sharing seen between unrelated individuals. Conclusions relied on cross-sectional statistical analysis, since the same donors could not be followed over many years. Fewer insertions were carried by abundant cord blood beta clonotypes, a similar but weaker trend appeared in young adult naive repertoires, and no such trend appeared in memory repertoires. Compared with coincidental sharing between unrelated individuals, out-of-frame TCR alpha sequences shared between twins showed an excess of sequences with low generation probability. In beta out-of-frame sequences, excess twin sharing was weaker, because having fewer shared sequences lowered the signal-to-noise ratio.

Recombination joined TRBV7-3 with TRBJ1-4; there is no confident call for the D gene. Sequencing input: naive T cells sorted from blood. Taken with the paper, the label for cell subset or site translates to: cells isolated with a human naive T-cell isolation kit. The receptor comes from a woman between 50 and 59 years old in good health. The CDR3 sequence is CASSLQAGEKLFF. The DNA sequence is as follows: TGTGCCAGCAGCTTACAGGCTGGGGAAAAACTGTTTTTT.